A single sample is the source of the 27 T cell receptor beta chains below, sequenced in a study of cytomegalovirus exposure and HLA in healthy donors. TCRdb's table, derived via immunoSEQ multiplex PCR, lists solely in-frame clones and lacks some. The sample holds roughly 120,000 clones, about 92% seen once. Sequenced: PBMCs. The source is a woman between 18 and 30 years old in good health and CMV-seronegative.

V usage is TRBV7-2 and J usage is TRBJ1-1; D is possibly TRBD1 (5 bases). The CDR3 loop spans 13 amino acids. Germline CDR1 and CDR2: SGHTA and FQGNSA. Trimming took off 10 bases at V and 0 bases at J, with 12 bases between the two ends. CDR3 sequence (DNA): TGTGCCACGGGGGGGAACATGAACACTGAAGCTTTCTTT. This gives the protein CATGGNMNTEAFF.

The chain is built from TRBV23-1 and TRBJ1-2; 9 positions agree with TRBD1. TRBV23-1 is classed as an ORF, of uncertain function. This CDR3 is built from 16 residues. Germline trimming cut 4 bases from V and 4 bases from J; bases unmatched to any gene: 10. The DNA for the CDR3 is TGCGCCAGCAGTCCCGACCGGACAGGGGAGCCCTATGGCTACACCTTC. It encodes CASSPDRTGEPYGYTF.

The chain employs TRBV7-5 and TRBJ2-6; whether TRBD1, the table's D call, matches the DNA was not checked. TRBV7-5 is an annotated pseudogene. The CDR3 contains 15 residues. The CDR3 nucleotides read TGTGCCAGAAGCTCGGGACAGGGTGGGGCCAACGTCCTGACTTTC. It encodes CARSSGQGGANVLTF.

This clone was detected only once. The chain employs TRBV11-3 and TRBJ2-1, with TRBD2 identical over 12 bases. Losses at the gene ends were 5 bases for V and 0 bases for J; bases not matched to a gene: 8. Germline CDR1 SGHNT, CDR2 YENEEA. The CDR3 spans 18 residues. CDR3 sequence (DNA): TGTGCCAGCAGCCCTCGGACTAGCGGGACTAGCTCCTACAATGAGCAGTTCTTC. This translates into CASSPRTSGTSSYNEQFF.

This sequence joins TRBV7-6 and TRBJ2-1, with 7 bases identical to TRBD2. Germline CDR1 and CDR2: SGHVS and FNYEAQ. The V gene end was trimmed by 2 bases and the J gene end by 2 bases; junction bases not matched to a gene: 6. The CDR3 spans 16 residues. The CDR3 reads CASSLPSGTAYNEQFF. CDR3 DNA sequence: TGTGCCAGCAGCTTACCGAGCGGGACCGCCTACAATGAGCAGTTCTTC. The whole variable domain, remainder taken from reference TRBV7-6 and TRBJ2-1, is GAGVSQSPRYKVTKRGQDVALRCDPISGHVSLYWYRQALGQGPEFLTYFNYEAQQDKSGLPNDRFSAERPEGSISTLTIQRTEQRDSAMYRCASSLPSGTAYNEQFFGPGTRLTVL.

This sequence joins TRBV5-1 and TRBJ2-7; 8 nucleotides align to TRBD2. Trimming removed 5 bases from V and 5 bases from J; junction bases left unmatched: 6. The CDR3 consists of 13 residues. Germline V gene sequence: CDR1 SGHRS, CDR2 YFSETQ. The CDR3 DNA reads TGCGCCAGCAGAATGACGGGGGGGAACGAGCAGTACTTC. Protein: CASRMTGGNEQYF.

The V and J genes are TRBV7-2 and TRBJ1-2; D unresolved. The CDR3 is made up of 13 amino acids. With 5 bases removed from V and 1 base from J, the gap between germline ends came to 8 bases. Per germline, CDR1 SGHTA and CDR2 FQGNSA. CDR3 nucleotides: TGTGCCAGCAGCCCAAGAGTTAACTATGGCTACACCTTC. It specifies CASSPRVNYGYTF. Full variable domain (outside the CDR3, taken from reference TRBV7-2 and TRBJ1-2): GAGVSQSPSNKVTEKGKDVELRCDPISGHTALYWYRQSLGQGLEFLIYFQGNSAPDKSGLPSDRFSAERTGGSVSTLTIQRTQQEDSAVYLCASSPRVNYGYTFGSGTRLTVV.

The chain employs TRBV19 and TRBJ2-7, with 8 bases lining up with TRBD1. Germline CDR1 reads LNHDA; CDR2 reads SQIVND (reference sequence). Trimming at V came to 5 bases and at J to 3 bases, leaving 3 bases not matched to a gene. The CDR3 length is 13 residues. The CDR3 DNA follows: TGTGCCAGTAGTTTAGGACAGGGCTACGAGCAGTACTTC. Protein: CASSLGQGYEQYF.

In DNA form, the CDR3 reads TGCGCCAGCAGCTTGGGACAGGGGTCATACATGAACACTGAAGCTTTCTTT. Protein: CASSLGQGSYMNTEAFF. The V and J genes are TRBV5-1 and TRBJ1-1, with TRBD1 identical over 8 bases. From germline, CDR1 is SGHRS and CDR2 YFSETQ. CDR3 length: 17 amino acids. Germline trimming cut 0 bases from V and 0 bases from J; bases unmatched to any gene: 7.

DNA of the CDR3: TGCGCCAGCAGCCAAGATAGACAGGGCTACGAGCAGTACTTC. Its translation: CASSQDRQGYEQYF. The rearrangement joins TRBV4-3 to TRBJ2-7; 7 nucleotides agree with TRBD1. The CDR3 runs 14 residues. V was clipped by 0 bases and J by 3 bases; unmatched bases: 2. Germline CDR1 is LGHNA and CDR2 is YSLEER.

The gene calls are TRBV20-1 and TRBJ2-7, with 8 bases identical to TRBD1. The ends lost 6 bases at V and 3 bases at J; junction bases unmatched: 1. The germline CDR1 and CDR2 sequences are DFQATT and SNEGSKA (reference sequence). The CDR3 has 11 amino acids. The CDR3 DNA follows: TGCAGTGCCGGGACAGGCTACGAGCAGTACTTC. Protein product: CSAGTGYEQYF.

The rearrangement uses TRBV11-2 and TRBJ2-5, with D possibly TRBD2 on 7 matching bases. Germline-derived CDR1 and CDR2 are SGHAT and FQNNGV. The CDR3 sequence is 14 residues long. V gave up 10 bases and J gave up 5 bases, with 20 bases separating them. DNA for the CDR3: TGTGCCACGGGGGCTAGCGGAGGGTTGGAGACCCAGTACTTC. Translating gives CATGASGGLETQYF.

The chain joins TRBV30 to TRBJ2-1, with 10 bases that match TRBD2. Trimming removed 3 bases from V and 4 bases from J; junction bases left unmatched: 6. CDR1 is GTSNPN and CDR2 is SVGIG in the germline V gene (reference sequence). This CDR3 has 15 residues. The CDR3 region is CAWSGYSGRYNEQFF. CDR3 nucleotides: TGTGCCTGGAGCGGATATAGCGGGAGGTACAATGAGCAGTTCTTC.

V gene TRBV28 combines with J gene TRBJ1-5, with TRBD1 as a possible D gene (5 bases). The length of the CDR3 is 16 residues. Germline CDR1 is MDHEN and CDR2 is SYDVKM. With 5 bases removed from V and 0 bases from J, the gap between germline ends came to 14 bases. The CDR3 DNA sequence: TGTGCCAGCAGTATTGACAGAGATTATAGCAATCAGCCCCAGCATTTT. This gives the protein CASSIDRDYSNQPQHF.

The chain links TRBV7-3 to TRBJ2-1; D might be TRBD1 (6 bases). Germline loops: CDR1 SGHTA, CDR2 FQGTGA. Trimming removed 5 bases from V and 0 bases from J, with 14 bases in between. The CDR3 extends over 16 amino acids. CDR3 coding DNA: TGTGCCAGCAGCCCCGGACAGAGCAGCTCCTACAATGAGCAGTTCTTC. Translation gives CASSPGQSSSYNEQFF.

The chain is built from TRBV27 and TRBJ1-6; a possible D gene is TRBD1 (6 bases). V was cut by 4 bases and J by 6 bases, with 10 bases left in between. The germline V gene has CDR1 MNHEY and CDR2 SMNVEV (reference sequence). The CDR3 loop spans 14 amino acids. As DNA, the CDR3 is TGTGCCAGCAGTTCGGACAGTTTTAATTCACCCCTCCACTTT. Translated, it gives CASSSDSFNSPLHF.

CDR3 region: CASSDYSNQPQHF. Here the CDR3 DNA reads TGTGCCAGTAGTGACTATAGCAATCAGCCCCAGCATTTT. The rearrangement links TRBV19 to TRBJ1-5; no firm D call. This CDR3 contains 13 residues. The V end was cut by 5 bases, the J end by 0 bases, with 5 bases between. In germline, CDR1 is LNHDA, CDR2 SQIVND (reference sequence).

The chain uses TRBV28 and TRBJ1-5; D is possibly TRBD1 (5 bases). The CDR3 is 13 residues long. Germline loops: CDR1 MDHEN, CDR2 SYDVKM. V was clipped by 5 bases and J by 3 bases, with 8 bases between them. DNA of the CDR3: TGTGCCAGCAGTGACAGCTCCAATCAGCCCCAGCATTTT. The encoded protein is CASSDSSNQPQHF. The entire variable domain, with the rest obtained from reference TRBV28 and TRBJ1-5, is as follows: DVKVTQSSRYLVKRTGEKVFLECVQDMDHENMFWYRQDPGLGLRLIYFSYDVKMKEKGDIPEGYSVSREKKERFSLILESASTNQTSMYLCASSDSSNQPQHFGDGTRLSIL.

This rearrangement joins TRBV11-2 to TRBJ1-6; the D gene is possibly TRBD1 (6 bases). CDR1 and CDR2 from the germline V gene are SGHAT and FQNNGV. V dropped 5 bases and J dropped 6 bases, with 14 bases sitting between them. The CDR3 spans 15 residues. CDR3 region: CASSPTGYLNSPLHF. The CDR3 DNA is TGTGCCAGCAGCCCTACAGGGTATCTTAATTCACCCCTCCACTTT.

The chain joins TRBV9 to TRBJ1-5; 8 nucleotides line up with TRBD1. CDR3 size: 14 residues. Germline V gene sequence: CDR1 SGDLS, CDR2 YYNGEE. V gave up 5 bases and J gave up 8 bases; unmatched junction bases: 9. The CDR3 DNA reads TGTGCCAGCAGTCCGACAGGGGCAGAAAAGCCCCAGCATTTT. This sequence encodes CASSPTGAEKPQHF.

The rearrangement uses TRBV6-1 and TRBJ1-5; D uncertain. V lost 6 bases to trimming and J lost 6 bases, with 6 bases between them. Per germline, CDR1 MNHNS and CDR2 SASEGT. The CDR3 loop spans 11 amino acids. The CDR3 sequence: CASRGAQPQHF. CDR3 sequence (DNA): TGTGCCAGCAGGGGAGCTCAGCCCCAGCATTTT.

The CDR3 DNA reads TGTGCCAGCAGTCTCGGACAGGGGGTGGGCGGCTACACCTTC. Its protein product is CASSLGQGVGGYTF. The chain combines TRBV28 with TRBJ1-2; 10 bases agree with TRBD1. The CDR3 runs to 14 residues. Germline V gene sequence: CDR1 MDHEN, CDR2 SYDVKM. V dropped 5 bases and J dropped 8; count of bases not matched to a gene: 8.

The chain has TRBV5-4 and TRBJ1-2; D gene ambiguous. Germline values: CDR1 SGHNT, CDR2 YYREEE (reference sequence). Deletions cut 4 bases from V and 4 bases from J, with 11 bases between. The CDR3 is 13 residues long. CDR3 loop: CASSLDGLYGYTF. CDR3 nucleotides: TGTGCCAGCAGCCTAGACGGACTCTATGGCTACACCTTC.

The chain is built from TRBV6-5 and TRBJ2-1, with 8 bases matching TRBD1. The CDR3 spans 15 residues. The germline CDR1 and CDR2 sequences are MNHEY and SVGAGI. With V trimmed by 2 bases and J by 4 bases, 4 bases remained unmatched. CDR3 sequence reads: CASSYAGQGYNEQFF. The CDR3 DNA sequence: TGTGCCAGCAGTTACGCTGGACAGGGTTACAATGAGCAGTTCTTC.

V is TRBV5-1 and J is TRBJ2-5; D perhaps matches TRBD2 (5 bases). With 3 bases removed from V and 2 bases from J, the gap between germline ends came to 11 bases. The CDR3 spans 14 residues. Germline lookup yields CDR1 SGHRS and CDR2 YFSETQ. CDR3 sequence (DNA): TGCGCCAGCAGCTCAGGACTGCCTCAAGAGACCCAGTACTTC. Translation gives CASSSGLPQETQYF.

As regards this clone: One end of the junction is discordant with germline, which a read error may explain. This chain links TRBV7-7 with TRBJ2-5; perhaps TRBD2 as D (6 bases). There are 14 residues in the CDR3. CDR1 and CDR2 from the germline V gene are SSHAT and FNYEAQ (reference sequence). The DNA for the CDR3 is TGTGCTAGCAGCTTAGGAGGGTTGGCGGAGACCCAGTACTTC. This sequence encodes CASSLGGLAETQYF.

This chain links TRBV18 with TRBJ2-7; 11 bases map to TRBD1. The CDR3 length is 17 residues. V gave up 4 bases and J gave up 6 bases; unmatched junction bases: 14. Germline loops: CDR1 KGHSH, CDR2 LQKENI. DNA for the CDR3: TGTGCCAGCTCACTTTCCCATGGGACAGGGGGTCTTGGCGAGCAGTACTTC. This translates into CASSLSHGTGGLGEQYF.